These T cell receptor beta chains were read from a single sample in a study of shared clonotypes between healthy human individuals. Profiling relied on immunoSEQ multiplex PCR, and the TCRdb table lists in-frame clones only, not all of them. The table has about 2 million clones, about 95% seen once. Sequencing was carried out using naive CD8+ T cells sorted from blood. The receptor source for this set is a man aged 18 to 29 in good health. Each CDR3 is given with its conserved first and last residue. D genes are given only for firm matches.

v_gene	j_gene	len	d_gene	CDR3nt	CDR3aa
TRBV29-1	TRBJ2-7	13	.	TGCAGCGCCCGGGGCGGGGGCGCCTACGAGCAGTACTTC	CSARGGGAYEQYF
TRBV6-1	TRBJ2-5	14	.	TGTGCCAGTTCCCGAGGGGGTTGGCAGGAGACCCAGTACTTC	CASSRGGWQETQYF
TRBV30	TRBJ1-5	13	.	TGTGCCTGGAGTGGGACAGCGAGATCGCCCCAGCATTTT	CAWSGTARSPQHF
TRBV9	TRBJ1-1	14	TRBD1	TGTGCCAGCAGCGTGGGGACAGGTCCTTCTCAAGCTTTCTTT	CASSVGTGPSQAFF
TRBV4-3	TRBJ2-7	14	TRBD1	TGCGCCAGCAGCCAAGGGACAGGGAGATACGAGCAGTACTTC	CASSQGTGRYEQYF
TRBV28	TRBJ2-7	14	.	TGTGCCAGCAGTTTGCGGGGAGAAAACTACGAGCAGTACTTC	CASSLRGENYEQYF
TRBV5-1	TRBJ2-7	14	.	TGCGCCAGCAGCGTATACGGCCTTCCCTACGAGCAGTACTTC	CASSVYGLPYEQYF
TRBV6-5	TRBJ2-7	15	.	TGTGCCAGCAGTTACGCCGGACTGGGAGCCTACGAGCAGTACTTC	CASSYAGLGAYEQYF
TRBV7-9	TRBJ1-5	15	TRBD1	TGTGCCAGCAGCTTAGGAGGGGGCGGCAATCAGCCCCAGCATTTT	CASSLGGGGNQPQHF
TRBV5-4	TRBJ2-2	13	.	TGTGCCAGCACCCAGTGGGGGACCGGGGAGCTGTTTTTT	CASTQWGTGELFF
TRBV15	TRBJ2-7	13	.	TGTGCCACCAGCAATACAGGGTCCTACGAGCAGTACTTC	CATSNTGSYEQYF
TRBV27	TRBJ1-2	12	.	TGTGCCAGCAGTTTTTCAGGAGGAGGCTACACCTTC	CASSFSGGGYTF